Following are 22 T cell receptor beta chains from one sample sequenced in a study of PD-1 blockade in classical Hodgkin lymphoma. Time point: cycle 4 day 1 (C4D1), after more than 5 weeks of nivolumab. With no exception, relapse followed autologous stem cell transplantation in all patients, and brentuximab vedotin exposure varied. Here immunoSEQ multiplex PCR was the method, and the copy in TCRdb shows in-frame clones only, minus some. The sample carries 34,000 or so clones, about 81% recorded once. The starting material was peripheral blood mononuclear cells (PBMCs), obtained before the fourth cycle of nivolumab. These receptors were obtained from a human donor with classical Hodgkin lymphoma.

This chain joins TRBV7-2 and TRBJ1-1; no firm D call. Per germline, CDR1 SGHTA and CDR2 FQGNSA. The CDR3 is made up of 13 amino acids. With 1 base removed from V and 1 base from J, the gap between germline ends came to 4 bases. The CDR3 nucleotides read TGTGCCAGCAGCTTAGGGGCGAACACTGAAGCTTTCTTT. As protein: CASSLGANTEAFF.

The V and J genes are TRBV28 and TRBJ1-5; the match to TRBD1 covers 12 bases. The V gene's germline CDR1 is MDHEN and CDR2 SYDVKM. The CDR3 is made up of 15 amino acids. J was trimmed by 3 bases and V by 5 bases; bases with no gene match: 2. The CDR3 sequence is CASSGDRGPNQPQHF. CDR3 nucleotide sequence: TGTGCCAGCAGTGGGGACAGGGGGCCCAATCAGCCCCAGCATTTT.

This clone has a handful of counts. The chain carries TRBV28 and TRBJ1-6; D is undetermined. Trimming left V 6 bases short and J 6 bases short, with 9 bases between. The CDR3 spans 13 residues. Germline loops: CDR1 MDHEN, CDR2 SYDVKM. The CDR3 sequence is CASRTVVNSPLHF. In DNA, the CDR3 is TGTGCCAGCAGAACGGTAGTTAATTCACCCCTCCACTTT. Variable domain in full (rest from reference TRBV28 and TRBJ1-6): DVKVTQSSRYLVKRTGEKVFLECVQDMDHENMFWYRQDPGLGLRLIYFSYDVKMKEKGDIPEGYSVSREKKERFSLILESASTNQTSMYLCASRTVVNSPLHFGNGTRLTVT.

This chain joins TRBV19 and TRBJ2-7; TRBD1 might be the D (6 bases). The CDR3 is 14 residues long. With 2 bases removed from V and 0 bases from J, the gap between germline ends came to 8 bases. CDR1 LNHDA and CDR2 SQIVND come from the germline V gene (reference sequence). The CDR3: CASSITQGSYEQYV. DNA of the CDR3: TGTGCCAGTAGTATAACACAGGGCTCCTACGAGCAGTACGTC.

V is TRBV7-9 and J is TRBJ2-3; 7 nucleotides align to TRBD1. This CDR3 spans 13 amino acids. The germline gives CDR1 SEHNR, CDR2 FQNEAQ (reference sequence). The V segment lost 5 bases and the J segment 5 bases; nucleotides outside the gene matches: 4. The CDR3 is CASSPDRRDTQYF. The CDR3 DNA is TGTGCCAGCAGCCCGGACAGGAGAGATACGCAGTATTTT.

The chain carries TRBV6-4 and TRBJ2-1; 7 bases match TRBD1. This CDR3 is built from 13 residues. J was trimmed by 11 bases and V by 4 bases; bases with no gene match: 8. In germline, CDR1 is MRHNA, CDR2 SNTAGT. This CDR3 reads CASSGSDRVKQFF. CDR3 in DNA: TGTGCCAGCAGTGGGAGCGACAGGGTGAAGCAGTTCTTC.

V gene TRBV5-1 combines with J gene TRBJ2-5; TRBD1 is a possible D gene (5 bases). Germline lookup yields CDR1 SGHRS and CDR2 YFSETQ. Trimming removed 3 bases from V and 5 bases from J, with 17 bases in between. This CDR3 contains 15 residues. CDR3 DNA sequence: TGCGCCAGCAGCTCGTCGGACGGTGCAGGGGAGACCCAGTACTTC. Amino acid sequence: CASSSSDGAGETQYF.

The V gene is TRBV7-9, the J gene TRBJ2-6, with unresolved D. CDR3 length equals 16 residues. The V end was cut by 11 bases, the J end by 4 bases, with 21 bases between. From germline, CDR1 is SEHNR and CDR2 FQNEAQ (reference sequence). The DNA of the CDR3 is TGTGCCGTCCGCATGATAATCGCCGTCGGGGCCAACGTCCTGACTTTC. Amino acids: CAVRMIIAVGANVLTF.

About this clone: In the same sample, other DNA sequences code for this CDR3. The rearrangement joins TRBV19 to TRBJ2-2; the D is unclear. V lost 2 bases and J 7 bases, leaving 8 bases between the germline ends. Germline CDR1 and CDR2: LNHDA and SQIVND (reference sequence). The CDR3 spans 13 residues. The CDR3 spells CASSISSVGELFF. The CDR3 coding sequence is TGTGCCAGTAGTATATCTAGTGTCGGGGAGCTGTTTTTT.

This chain uses TRBV27 with TRBJ2-3, with TRBD2 identical over 7 bases. V was pared by 5 bases and J by 4 bases, with 9 bases of the junction left unmatched. There are 15 residues in the CDR3. In germline, CDR1 is MNHEY, CDR2 SMNVEV (reference sequence). The CDR3 DNA is TGTGCCAGCAGTCCGAGTCTAGCGGAAGCAGATACGCAGTATTTT. Translated, it gives CASSPSLAEADTQYF.

This clone appeared once. Other DNA variants within this sample encode the same CDR3. The chain couples TRBV5-1 to TRBJ2-3; D is uncertain. The CDR3 is 12 amino acids. Per the germline V gene, CDR1 is SGHRS and CDR2 is YFSETQ. The germline V and J ends were trimmed by 0 bases and 5 bases, with 4 bases remaining between them. CDR3 sequence reads: CASSLEGDTQYF. The CDR3 bases are TGCGCCAGCAGCTTGGAGGGAGATACGCAGTATTTT. The full variable domain, with the rest looked up from reference TRBV5-1 and TRBJ2-3, is KAGVTQTPRYLIKTRGQQVTLSCSPISGHRSVSWYQQTPGQGLQFLFEYFSETQRNKGNFPGRFSGRQFSNSRSEMNVSTLELGDSALYLCASSLEGDTQYFGPGTRLTVL.

V gene TRBV6-6 combines with J gene TRBJ1-2; TRBD1 is a possible D gene (5 bases). The CDR3 totals 12 residues. Looked up from germline, CDR1 is MNHNY and CDR2 is SVGAGI (reference sequence). Trimming shortened V by 2 bases and J by 8 bases, and 9 bases separated the two germline ends. CDR3 in DNA: TGTGCCAGCAGTTACACCGACAGCGGCTACACCTTC. This encodes CASSYTDSGYTF.

V is TRBV29-1 and J is TRBJ1-1, with 7 bases matching TRBD1. Trimming at V came to 5 bases and at J to 0 bases, leaving 3 bases not matched to a gene. Germline V CDR1 and CDR2: SQVTM, ANQGSEA. The CDR3 is 13 amino acids. The CDR3 DNA reads as TGCAGCGTTAGGGACAGCATGAACACTGAAGCTTTCTTT. Translated: CSVRDSMNTEAFF.

The chain employs TRBV9 and TRBJ2-6; D uncertain. Germline V gene sequence: CDR1 SGDLS, CDR2 YYNGEE. Between the trimmed V and J ends, which lost 3 bases and 0 bases, there was a span of 10 bases. The CDR3 runs to 16 residues. This CDR3 reads CASSAQVASGANVLTF. The CDR3 DNA is TGTGCCAGCAGCGCCCAGGTGGCCTCTGGGGCCAACGTCCTGACTTTC.

This clone has only a few counts. The genes are TRBV9 and TRBJ2-1; D uncertain. Between the trimmed V and J ends, which lost 0 bases and 7 bases, there was a span of 5 bases. The length of the CDR3 is 12 residues. Per germline, CDR1 SGDLS and CDR2 YYNGEE. The CDR3 protein is CASSVGENEQFF. The DNA for the CDR3 is TGTGCCAGCAGCGTAGGAGAGAATGAGCAGTTCTTC.

This chain connects TRBV2 to TRBJ1-5; tentative D call: TRBD1 (6 bases). V was trimmed by 6 bases and J by 9 bases, leaving 15 bases between them. This CDR3 spans 13 amino acids. The germline V gene encodes CDR1 SNHLY and CDR2 FYNNEI. The CDR3 region has the DNA TGTGCCAGCAGCGGAGGGGGGGTAGGGCCCCAGCATTTT. It specifies CASSGGGVGPQHF.

This sequence joins TRBV19 and TRBJ1-2, with D hard to call. The CDR3 consists of 14 residues. V was clipped by 1 base and J by 4 bases, with 10 bases between them. Germline CDR1 reads LNHDA; CDR2 reads SQIVND (reference sequence). In DNA, the CDR3 is TGTGCCAGTAGTATAGTAGGGAGGACCTATGGCTACACCTTC. It is translated as CASSIVGRTYGYTF.

This chain joins TRBV6-5 and TRBJ1-1, with a weak D call TRBD1 (5 bases). This CDR3 is 14 amino acids long. Between the trimmed V and J ends, which lost 6 bases and 5 bases, there was a span of 16 bases. Germline-derived CDR1 and CDR2 are MNHEY and SVGAGI. As DNA, the CDR3 is TGTGCCAGCAGGGGGGAGGGGAGGGAGACTGAAGCTTTCTTT. Translating it yields CASRGEGRETEAFF.

This clone was recorded only once. V and J are TRBV12-5 and TRBJ2-1; 7 bases are shared with TRBD1. CDR1 and CDR2 from the germline V gene are LGHNT and FRNRAP. The CDR3 extends over 13 amino acids. Losses at the gene ends were 5 bases for V and 7 bases for J; bases not matched to a gene: 5. In DNA form, the CDR3 reads TGTGCTAGTGGTATATTACAGGGGAATGAGCAGTTCTTC. Its protein product is CASGILQGNEQFF.

The V gene is TRBV29-1, the J gene TRBJ2-7; TRBD1 matches 7 bases. This CDR3 has 12 residues. CDR1 SQVTM and CDR2 ANQGSEA come from the germline V gene. V lost 7 bases and J lost 3; bases outside the gene matches: 6. The CDR3, as DNA: TGCAGCGCAGGACAGGAGTACTACGAGCAGTACTTC. Translation gives CSAGQEYYEQYF.

This clone has more than one count but fewer than ten. The same CDR3 arises from other DNA sequences in this sample as well. J is TRBJ2-7 and V is TRBV25-1; tentatively, D is TRBD2 (5 bases). The germline V gene encodes CDR1 MGHDK and CDR2 SYGVNS. V gave up 3 bases and J gave up 4 bases, with 10 bases separating them. There are 13 residues in the CDR3. The CDR3 is CASSDPREYEQYF. The DNA for the CDR3 is TGTGCCAGCAGTGACCCTAGGGAGTACGAGCAGTACTTC.

The CDR3 nucleotides are TGTGCCAGCAGTTTAGGGCAGGGGGCGTCTGGCTACACCTTC. This codes for CASSLGQGASGYTF. The chain carries TRBV27 and TRBJ1-2, with TRBD1 matching 8 bases. CDR1 is MNHEY and CDR2 is SMNVEV in the germline V gene (reference sequence). This CDR3 is 14 amino acids long. Germline trimming cut 2 bases from V and 7 bases from J; bases unmatched to any gene: 6.